A selection of T cell receptor beta chains follows, all from one sample in a study of cytomegalovirus exposure and HLA in healthy donors. Generated by immunoSEQ multiplex PCR, the TCRdb table keeps only in-frame clones and is missing some. The table records about 160,000 clones, 65% to 80% of them present only once. Sequencing was carried out using PBMCs. These receptor sequences come from a woman in her forties or fifties in good health and CMV-seropositive. CDR3s include the opening cysteine and the closing phenylalanine or tryptophan. D genes are given only for firm matches. Clone size is given for some rows only: seen once, a few or many times, or a class if the clone is expanded.

size | J | D | V | DNA | CDR3
NA | TRBJ1-2 | NA | TRBV10-3 | TGTGCCATCAGTTCGTCAGGGAATTGGTACTATGGCTACACCTTC | CAISSSGNWYYGYTF
once | TRBJ2-3 | TRBD2 | TRBV14 | TGTGCCAGCAGCCTTGGGACTAGCGGGGGCCTTAGCACAGATACGCAGTATTTT | CASSLGTSGGLSTDTQYF
NA | TRBJ2-5 | TRBD1 | TRBV5-1 | TGCGCCAGCAGCTCGGGACAGGGTTGGGGTGGGGGCCAGTACTTC | CASSSGQGWGGGQYF
NA | TRBJ1-2 | TRBD1 | TRBV9 | TGTGCCAGCAGCGTAGACCCAGGGGGCGCCTACTATGGCTACACCTTC | CASSVDPGGAYYGYTF
NA | TRBJ2-1 | NA | TRBV7-6 | TGTGCCAGCGCGGCAGACAATGAGCAGTTCTTC | CASAADNEQFF
NA | TRBJ2-7 | TRBD1 | TRBV7-9 | TGTTCCAGCAGCTTCGGACAGGGGGGAGAGCAGTACTTC | CSSSFGQGGEQYF
NA | TRBJ1-2 | TRBD1 | TRBV10-2 | TGCGCCAGCAGTGTGATGACAGGGTTCTATGGCTACACCTTC | CASSVMTGFYGYTF
few | TRBJ1-2 | NA | TRBV4-1 | TGCGCCAGCAGCCAAGTAGGGGAATGGTATGGCTACACCTTC | CASSQVGEWYGYTF
NA | TRBJ1-5 | NA | TRBV4-1 | TGCGCCAGCAGCCAAGATGGAACAGGGATTAGCAATCAGCCCCAGCATTTT | CASSQDGTGISNQPQHF
NA | TRBJ2-7 | TRBD1 | TRBV5-6 | TGTGCCAGCAGCTGGGGACAGGGAGGATACGAGCAGTACTTC | CASSWGQGGYEQYF
NA | TRBJ1-2 | TRBD1 | TRBV19 | TGTGCCAGTAACAGGGGGCGCGACTATGGCTACACCTTC | CASNRGRDYGYTF
NA | TRBJ1-2 | TRBD1 | TRBV27 | TGTGCCAGCAGTCACCGGGACAGCCAAACGAGAGGCTACACCTTC | CASSHRDSQTRGYTF
NA | TRBJ1-2 | NA | TRBV19 | TGTGCCAGTAGTATAATGTGGGACTCGCACTATGGCTACACCTTC | CASSIMWDSHYGYTF
NA | TRBJ1-1 | TRBD1 | TRBV6-5 | TGTGCCAGCAGACGTTCAGGGGGTAGGGGGACTGAAGCTTTCTTT | CASRRSGGRGTEAFF
NA | TRBJ1-1 | NA | TRBV6-1 | TGTGCCAGCAGTGACCCGGGACAATATCTTCCTGAAGCTTTCTTT | CASSDPGQYLPEAFF
NA | TRBJ1-1 | NA | TRBV7-2 | TGTGCCAGCAGCCCCCGACAGGCGAACACTGAAGCTTTCTTT | CASSPRQANTEAFF
NA | TRBJ1-4 | NA | TRBV7-9 | TGTGCCAGCAGCTCCGGAGGGGTTCGAGAAAAACTGTTTTTT | CASSSGGVREKLFF
few | TRBJ2-5 | NA | TRBV5-4 | TGTGCCAGCAGCGTATATTCCCAAGAGACCCAGTACTTC | CASSVYSQETQYF
few | TRBJ1-2 | NA | TRBV6-1 | TGTGCCAGCAGTGGGGGCGGGGGCTCGGCTGGCTACACCTTC | CASSGGGGSAGYTF
NA | TRBJ2-3 | NA | TRBV11-2 | TGTGCCAGCAGCGGGAGGGGGGCCGCAGATACGCAGTATTTT | CASSGRGAADTQYF